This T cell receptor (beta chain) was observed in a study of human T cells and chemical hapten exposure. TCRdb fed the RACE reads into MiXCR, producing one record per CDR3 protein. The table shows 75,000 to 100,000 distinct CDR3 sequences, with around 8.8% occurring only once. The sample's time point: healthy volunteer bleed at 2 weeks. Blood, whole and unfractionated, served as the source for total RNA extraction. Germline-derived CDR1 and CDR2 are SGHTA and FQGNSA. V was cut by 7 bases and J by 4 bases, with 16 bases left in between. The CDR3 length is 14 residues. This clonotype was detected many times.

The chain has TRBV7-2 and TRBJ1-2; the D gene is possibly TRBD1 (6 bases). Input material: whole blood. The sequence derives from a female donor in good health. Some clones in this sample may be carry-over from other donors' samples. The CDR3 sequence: CASNPGAGSYGYTF. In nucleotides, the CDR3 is TGTGCCAGCAACCCAGGGGCAGGTTCCTATGGCTACACCTTC. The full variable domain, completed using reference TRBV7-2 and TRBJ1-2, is GAGVSQSPSNKVTEKGKDVELRCDPISGHTALYWYRQSLGQGLEFLIYFQGNSAPDKSGLPSDRFSAERTGGSVSTLTIQRTQQEDSAVYLCASNPGAGSYGYTFGSGTRLTVV.